The rows below give T cell receptor beta chains drawn from one sample of a study of Ad26.COV2.S vaccination and SARS-CoV-2 variants. The assay was immunoSEQ multiplex PCR, and TCRdb's table has in-frame clones only and misses some. The table has over 450,000 clones, 80% to 90% seen once. The sequencing here drew on peripheral blood, taken in a trial of Ad26.COV2.S vaccine versus placebo. The receptors here all came from a person aged 18-65 years who received the Ad26.COV2.S COVID-19 vaccine or a placebo. Both conserved end residues are part of each CDR3. A D gene is named only where the DNA matches it firmly. Size is stated for part of the rows, as once, few or many counts, or as a class when the clone is expanded.

>-|TRBV6-5|TRBD2|TRBJ2-7
CASSLSGGTYEQYF
TGTGCCAGCAGTTTATCGGGGGGGACCTACGAGCAGTACTTC
>-|TRBV9|TRBD1|TRBJ1-3
CASSVTGVDTIYF
TGTGCCAGCAGCGTTACAGGGGTGGACACCATATATTTT
>-|TRBV29-1|-|TRBJ2-7
CSVVQGQAYEQYF
TGCAGCGTAGTACAGGGACAAGCCTACGAGCAGTACTTC
>-|TRBV11-1|TRBD2|TRBJ2-3
CASSSGLAGNTDTQYF
TGTGCCAGCAGCTCCGGACTAGCGGGAAACACAGATACGCAGTATTTT
>-|TRBV29-1|TRBD1|TRBJ2-7
CSVEGDSGYEQYF
TGCAGCGTTGAGGGGGACAGTGGCTACGAGCAGTACTTC
>-|TRBV18|-|TRBJ2-3
CASSPQLATTDTQYF
TGTGCCAGCTCACCACAACTAGCCACCACAGATACGCAGTATTTT
>-|TRBV3-1/TRBV3-2|TRBD1|TRBJ2-2
CASSSRSQGPNTGELFF
TGTGCCAGCAGCTCCCGTTCACAGGGGCCGAACACCGGGGAGCTGTTTTTT
>-|TRBV7-9|TRBD1|TRBJ2-2
CASSFVKGALPGELFF
TGTGCCAGCAGCTTCGTGAAGGGGGCGCTTCCCGGGGAGCTGTTTTTT
>-|TRBV28|TRBD1|TRBJ1-2
CASSGDRETSGYTF
TGTGCCAGCAGTGGAGACAGGGAAACATCTGGCTACACCTTC
>-|TRBV5-1|TRBD1|TRBJ1-4
CASSLLRGPEEKLFF
TGCGCCAGCAGCCTACTCAGGGGGCCCGAGGAAAAACTGTTTTTT
>-|TRBV5-1|-|TRBJ2-3
CASSSVRDPRDKQYF
TGCGCCAGCAGCTCGGTCCGGGACCCGCGAGATAAGCAGTATTTT
>-|TRBV2|-|TRBJ2-5
CASSERPGGETQYF
TGTGCCAGCAGTGAACGGCCAGGTGGAGAGACCCAGTACTTC
>-|TRBV2|-|TRBJ1-5
CASSSGPGEPQHF
TGTGCCAGCAGTTCGGGCCCGGGAGAGCCCCAGCATTTT
>-|TRBV27|-|TRBJ2-1
CASNRPGGTYNEQFF
TGTGCCAGCAACAGACCAGGCGGAACCTACAATGAGCAGTTCTTC
>-|TRBV19|TRBD2|TRBJ2-3
CASSLTSGVTDTQYF
TGTGCCAGTAGTCTGACTAGCGGAGTCACAGATACGCAGTATTTT
>-|TRBV9|TRBD1|TRBJ1-5
CASSVGGQGESPQHF
TGTGCCAGCAGCGTAGGGGGACAGGGGGAATCGCCCCAGCATTTT
>-|TRBV28|TRBD1|TRBJ1-1
CASRAGQAHTEAFF
TGTGCCAGCAGGGCGGGACAGGCGCATACTGAAGCTTTCTTT
>-|TRBV5-1|-|TRBJ2-7
CASSAPPPSYEQYF
TGCGCCAGCAGCGCACCGCCGCCCTCCTACGAGCAGTACTTC
>-|TRBV9|TRBD1|TRBJ1-1
CASSEWDRNTEAFF
TGTGCCAGCAGCGAATGGGACAGGAACACTGAAGCTTTCTTT
>-|TRBV30|-|TRBJ2-3
CAWSEAIYTDTQYF
TGTGCCTGGAGTGAGGCTATTTACACAGATACGCAGTATTTT
>-|TRBV7-9|-|TRBJ2-2
CASSFQANTGELFF
TGTGCCAGCAGCTTCCAGGCGAACACCGGGGAGCTGTTTTTT
>-|TRBV6-5|-|TRBJ2-2
CASNREPSNTGELFF
TGTGCCAGCAACAGAGAGCCCTCGAACACCGGGGAGCTGTTTTTT
>once|TRBV30|-|TRBJ1-6
CAWSVRNSGIGNSPLHF
TGTGCCTGGAGTGTACGGAACTCAGGGATAGGGAATTCACCCCTCCACTTT
>-|TRBV10-2|-|TRBJ2-1
CASSLVGNEQFF
TGCGCCAGCAGCCTTGTGGGGAATGAGCAGTTCTTC
>-|TRBV27|-|TRBJ1-6
CASSLRGLDSPLHF
TGTGCCAGCAGTTTGCGGGGGTTGGATTCACCCCTCCACTTT
>-|TRBV7-8|-|TRBJ2-7
CASSQSFPGISYEQYF
TGTGCCAGCAGCCAATCCTTTCCAGGGATCTCCTACGAGCAGTACTTC
>-|TRBV7-2|-|TRBJ2-1
CASSLVSLARGNEQFF
TGTGCCAGCAGCTTAGTATCCCTAGCTCGGGGAAATGAGCAGTTCTTC
>-|TRBV19|-|TRBJ1-4
CASNKGDNEKLFF
TGTGCCAGTAATAAAGGGGACAATGAAAAACTGTTTTTT
>-|TRBV29-1|-|TRBJ2-3
CSVEEGGGAGTQYF
TGCAGCGTTGAAGAGGGAGGAGGGGCTGGTACGCAGTATTTT
>-|TRBV27|-|TRBJ1-1
CASSLGSGEAFF
TGTGCCAGCAGTTTAGGGTCGGGGGAAGCTTTCTTT
>once|TRBV5-1|-|TRBJ2-2
CASSLDFVGAGTGELFF
TGCGCCAGCAGCTTGGATTTCGTGGGGGCAGGTACCGGGGAGCTGTTTTTT